This paragraph reports one T cell receptor beta chain. This sample is drawn from a study of blood T cell repertoires in COVID-19. Study at large: T cells, B-cell-depleted T cells, or PBMCs provided the cDNA or gDNA that served as material.

In the original analysis: Reference gene primer amplification gave estimated nucleated cell counts. The data were produced by immunoSEQ multiplex PCR, yet TCRdb's version contains in-frame clones alone and is incomplete. Clone size and the V and J calls come from that table; the DNA yielded D and trimming. The data contain roughly 130,000 clones, around 76% of them singletons. This clonotype originated in a man aged 80 or over with acute or convalescent COVID-19. The sample taken for sequencing was peripheral blood.

DNA for the CDR3: TGTGCCAGCAGCCTTGACGGGGTCAGCGCAGATACGCAGTATTTT. Its translation: CASSLDGVSADTQYF. V usage is TRBV28 and J usage is TRBJ2-3, with D perhaps TRBD2 (5 bases). CDR3 length: 15 residues. Trimming took off 6 bases at V and 4 bases at J, with 17 bases between the two ends. Germline loops: CDR1 MDHEN, CDR2 SYDVKM.